Presented here are 32 T cell receptor beta chains from one specimen sequenced in a study of monozygotic twins with inflammatory bowel disease. TCRdb re-called the 5' RACE reads; every CDR3 protein appears as one record, without DNA. The sample data list around 380,000 distinct CDR3 sequences. Material for sequencing was blood. These receptors were collected from a human donor with ulcerative colitis or Crohn's disease, or a healthy co-twin of an affected twin (not recorded which).

The chain couples TRBV18 to TRBJ2-7; TCRdb returns TRBD1, unconfirmable since there is no DNA. Germline V gene sequence: CDR1 KGHSH, CDR2 LQKENI. The CDR3 has 15 amino acids. CDR3 amino acids: CASSPRGGISYEQYF.

The chain has TRBV12-3 or TRBV12-4 and TRBJ2-3; absent DNA, TCRdb's TRBD1 call cannot be checked. The CDR3 length is 13 residues. The CDR3 region is CASRGRITDTQYF.

The chain couples TRBV11-2 to TRBJ2-2. CDR1 and CDR2 (germline): SGHAT, FQNNGV. The CDR3 totals 12 residues. The CDR3 protein is CASSFGDGELFF.

This sequence joins TRBV5-1 and TRBJ2-5; the D gene TCRdb calls, TRBD1, cannot be checked with no DNA. The CDR3 runs 12 residues. CDR1 and CDR2 (germline): SGHRS, YFSETQ. CDR3: CASAWGGETQYF.

The V call is TRBV27, the J call TRBJ1-2. The CDR3 length is 15 residues. The germline CDR1 and CDR2 sequences are MNHEY and SMNVEV (reference sequence). The CDR3 protein is CASSASSRGFYGYTF.

The V gene is TRBV20-1, the J gene TRBJ2-2; TCRdb selects TRBD2, and the lack of DNA leaves this call unchecked. Germline CDR1 is DFQATT and CDR2 is SNEGSKA (reference sequence). This CDR3 has 17 amino acids. CDR3 protein: CSASGLAGGGVTGELFF.

This sequence joins TRBV12-3 or TRBV12-4 and TRBJ2-1; TCRdb's D call of TRBD2 is untestable without DNA. The CDR3 runs to 16 residues. CDR3 residues: CASSLDTSGGPNEQFF.

This rearrangement joins TRBV10-3 to TRBJ2-3; the D call of TRBD2 rests on TCRdb alone, since no DNA is present to check it. The CDR3 has 14 residues. Germline CDR1 is ENHRY and CDR2 is SYGVKD. The CDR3 sequence is CAISPAGVGDTQYF.

The chain employs TRBV2 and TRBJ1-3; lacking DNA, the TRBD1 call made by TCRdb goes unchecked. This CDR3 contains 17 residues. CDR1 SNHLY and CDR2 FYNNEI come from the germline V gene. CDR3 loop: CASSVWDRTSSGNTIYF. Looking up the rest from reference TRBV2 and TRBJ1-3 gives the full variable domain: EPEVTQTPSHQVTQMGQEVILRCVPISNHLYFYWYRQILGQKVEFLVSFYNNEISEKSEIFDDQFSVERPDGSNFTLKIRSTKLEDSAMYFCASSVWDRTSSGNTIYFGEGSWLTVV.

The chain recombines TRBV12-3 or TRBV12-4 with TRBJ1-1. This CDR3 is built from 13 residues. The CDR3 sequence is CASSFGKNTEAFF.

This chain joins TRBV12-3 or TRBV12-4 and TRBJ2-3; TCRdb indicates TRBD1, and absent DNA this call remains unverified. The CDR3 contains 16 residues. The chain's CDR3 is CASSLAGTESTDTQYF.

This chain links TRBV7-2 with TRBJ1-3. CDR1 and CDR2 from the germline V gene are SGHTA and FQGNSA. CDR3 length: 15 amino acids. CDR3 in amino acids: CASSWTRSVANTIYF.

The CDR3 loop reads CSARDPDEVTGRTQYF. This chain uses TRBV20-1 with TRBJ2-3; TCRdb names TRBD1, which stays unverified in the absence of DNA. The CDR3 is 16 amino acids. Germline V gene lookup returns CDR1 DFQATT and CDR2 SNEGSKA (reference sequence).

This chain uses TRBV7-2 with TRBJ2-7. CDR3 length: 15 amino acids. Looked up from germline, CDR1 is SGHTA and CDR2 is FQGNSA. The CDR3 spells CASSLIASSNYEQYF.

The chain links TRBV5-1 to TRBJ2-1; TCRdb designates TRBD1, a call that cannot be tested without DNA. Germline-derived CDR1 and CDR2 are SGHRS and YFSETQ. The CDR3 sequence is 16 residues long. CDR3 region: CASSLGTVSSYNEQFF.

The chain links TRBV7-9 to TRBJ1-6; the D gene TCRdb calls, TRBD1, cannot be checked with no DNA. The CDR3 loop spans 17 amino acids. The V gene's germline CDR1 is SEHNR and CDR2 FQNEAQ (reference sequence). The CDR3 protein is CASSLVSGSYYNSPLHF.

CDR3 sequence: CSVDQGGANTEAFF. The rearrangement joins TRBV29-1 to TRBJ1-1. Germline V gene sequence: CDR1 SQVTM, CDR2 ANQGSEA. This CDR3 has 14 residues.

V usage is TRBV11-2 and J usage is TRBJ2-1; TCRdb gives TRBD2 as the D gene, but with no DNA this cannot be confirmed. This CDR3 has 13 amino acids. CDR1 SGHAT and CDR2 FQNNGV come from the germline V gene. CDR3 loop: CASSPRTSGKQFF.

The V gene is TRBV20-1, the J gene TRBJ1-2; TCRdb indicates TRBD1, and absent DNA this call remains unverified. The CDR3 is 13 amino acids. CDR1 is DFQATT and CDR2 is SNEGSKA in the germline V gene (reference sequence). CDR3 in amino acids: CSAKDRGSNGYTF.

The rearrangement uses TRBV7-7 and TRBJ2-5; absent DNA, TCRdb's TRBD2 call cannot be checked. CDR1 and CDR2 (germline): SSHAT, FNYEAQ (reference sequence). The length of the CDR3 is 15 residues. The CDR3 loop reads CASSPGRLIQETQYF.

The J gene is TRBJ2-2, the V gene TRBV12-3 or TRBV12-4; as DNA is missing, the TRBD1 call by TCRdb cannot be tested. The CDR3 totals 14 residues. The CDR3: CASSFGGTSGELFF.

The chain is built from TRBV20-1 and TRBJ2-7; without DNA, the TCRdb call of TRBD2 cannot be checked. The CDR3 is made up of 13 amino acids. Germline CDR1 and CDR2: DFQATT and SNEGSKA (reference sequence). This chain's CDR3 is CSVTSGGPYEQYF.

The chain employs TRBV3-1 and TRBJ2-4; TCRdb picks TRBD2, but there is no DNA to check that call. Germline assignment: CDR1 LGHDT and CDR2 YNNKEL (reference sequence). The CDR3 extends over 20 amino acids. CDR3 protein: CASSQDIAGIGLRAKNIQYF.

The V call is TRBV18, the J call TRBJ2-1; the D call of TRBD2 rests on TCRdb alone, since no DNA is present to check it. The CDR3 sequence is 16 residues long. CDR1 KGHSH and CDR2 LQKENI come from the germline V gene. CDR3 region: CASSVLGAGGDNEQFF.

The genes are TRBV28 and TRBJ1-5. Germline V gene sequence: CDR1 MDHEN, CDR2 SYDVKM. The CDR3 loop spans 15 amino acids. This CDR3 reads CASSSFTDSNQPQHF.

This sequence joins TRBV6-1 and TRBJ1-6. Germline CDR1 reads MNHNS; CDR2 reads SASEGT. This CDR3 is 14 amino acids long. The CDR3 reads CASRQRVLGSPLHF.

This chain uses TRBV5-1 with TRBJ1-5. The germline V gene has CDR1 SGHRS and CDR2 YFSETQ. The CDR3 has 15 residues. The CDR3 spells CASSLGGNSNQPQHF.

The CDR3 protein is CASSLLGTLFF. The chain has TRBV12-3 or TRBV12-4 and TRBJ2-1. This CDR3 contains 11 residues.

This chain uses TRBV18 with TRBJ2-5; TCRdb picks TRBD1, but there is no DNA to check that call. The CDR3 consists of 16 residues. From germline, CDR1 is KGHSH and CDR2 LQKENI. CDR3 loop: CASSPQVQGLQETQYF.

This rearrangement joins TRBV7-8 to TRBJ2-7. CDR1 and CDR2 from the germline V gene are SGHVS and FQNEAQ. The CDR3 totals 14 residues. CDR3: CASSLRRESYEQYF.

The V and J genes are TRBV5-4 and TRBJ2-3; the TRBD1 assignment by TCRdb is unverifiable without DNA. This CDR3 contains 14 residues. Per the germline V gene, CDR1 is SGHNT and CDR2 is YYREEE (reference sequence). This chain's CDR3 is CASSLWGGLDTQYF.

The chain uses TRBV29-1 and TRBJ1-1; TCRdb lists TRBD1, though no DNA is available to test this call. CDR3 length: 14 amino acids. The germline gives CDR1 SQVTM, CDR2 ANQGSEA. CDR3 in amino acids: CSVDSGGSGTEAFF.